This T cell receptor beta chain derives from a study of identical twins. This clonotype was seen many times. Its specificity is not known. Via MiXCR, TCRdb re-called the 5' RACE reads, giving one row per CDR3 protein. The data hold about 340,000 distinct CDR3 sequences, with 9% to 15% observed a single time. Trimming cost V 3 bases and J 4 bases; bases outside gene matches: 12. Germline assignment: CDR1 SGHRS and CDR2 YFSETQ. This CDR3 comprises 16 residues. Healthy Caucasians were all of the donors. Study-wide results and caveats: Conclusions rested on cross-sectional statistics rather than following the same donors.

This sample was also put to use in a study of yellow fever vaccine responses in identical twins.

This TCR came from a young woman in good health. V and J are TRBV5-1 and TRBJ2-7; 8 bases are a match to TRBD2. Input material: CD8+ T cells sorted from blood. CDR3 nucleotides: TGCGCCAGCAGCTCCTCCGGTAGCGGGATCTTTTACGAGCAGTACTTC. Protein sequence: CASSSSGSGIFYEQYF.